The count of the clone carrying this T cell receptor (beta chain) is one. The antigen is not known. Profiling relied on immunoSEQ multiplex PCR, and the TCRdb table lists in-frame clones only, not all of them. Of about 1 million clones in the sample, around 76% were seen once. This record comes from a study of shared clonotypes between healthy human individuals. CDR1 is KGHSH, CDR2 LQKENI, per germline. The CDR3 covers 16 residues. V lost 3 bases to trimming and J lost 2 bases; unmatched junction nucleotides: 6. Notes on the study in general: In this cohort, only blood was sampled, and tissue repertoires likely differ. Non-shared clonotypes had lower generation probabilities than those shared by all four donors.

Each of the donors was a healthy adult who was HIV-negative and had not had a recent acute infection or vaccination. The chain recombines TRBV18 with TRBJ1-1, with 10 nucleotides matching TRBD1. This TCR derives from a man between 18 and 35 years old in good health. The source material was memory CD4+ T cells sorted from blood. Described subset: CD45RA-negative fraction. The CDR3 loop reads CASSPLTGGLNTEAFF. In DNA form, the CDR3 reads TGTGCCAGCTCACCTCTGACAGGGGGCCTTAACACTGAAGCTTTCTTT.